The 12 T cell receptor beta chains below all came from one sample that was sequenced in a study of T cells in Graves' hyperthyroidism and ophthalmopathy. Researchers took RNA transcripts and amplified the TCR beta CDR3 regions from them. The study used the HTBI primer set for a first-round RT-PCR of the TCR CDR3. TCRdb redid the calling of the multiplex PCR reads with MiXCR, one entry per CDR3 protein. The sample holds hundreds of thousands of distinct CDR3 sequences, over 12% seen once. Sequenced sample: blood. These receptors originate from a woman in her 40s with Graves' ophthalmopathy.

This clonotype was seen many times. This chain uses TRBV19 with TRBJ1-1, with TRBD1 matching 8 bases. V was clipped by 9 bases and J by 7 bases; unmatched bases: 19. The CDR3 length is 16 residues. Germline V gives CDR1 LNHDA, CDR2 SQIVND (reference sequence). The CDR3 spells CASHHGASPGGLEAFF. Written as DNA, the CDR3 is TGTGCCAGCCACCACGGGGCTAGCCCAGGGGGCCTTGAAGCTTTCTTT.

In this sample, this clonotype turned up many times. The chain joins TRBV30 to TRBJ1-2; D is unresolved. Trimming removed 5 bases at V and 0 bases at J, with 13 bases between. This CDR3 spans 14 amino acids. From germline, CDR1 is GTSNPN and CDR2 SVGIG (reference sequence). The CDR3 reads CAWLDQIPNYGYTF. The CDR3, as DNA: TGTGCCTGGCTGGATCAAATCCCTAACTATGGCTACACCTTC.

The chain combines TRBV2 with TRBJ2-7; possible D gene TRBD1, 6 bases. Germline V lookup: CDR1 SNHLY, CDR2 FYNNEI. The CDR3 has 13 residues. Between the trimmed V and J ends, which lost 5 bases and 5 bases, there was a span of 13 bases. In DNA form, the CDR3 reads TGTGCCAGCAGTAAAGACAGGACTGACGAGCAGTACTTC. Residues: CASSKDRTDEQYF.

This clonotype was counted only a few times. This chain uses TRBV3-1 with TRBJ2-7; perhaps TRBD2 as D (6 bases). The germline V and J ends were trimmed by 0 bases and 5 bases, with 14 bases remaining between them. Per germline, CDR1 LGHDT and CDR2 YNNKEL (reference sequence). The CDR3 runs to 15 residues. CDR3 in amino acids: CASSQEGGRVHEQYF. The DNA of the CDR3 is TGTGCCAGCAGCCAAGAGGGGGGAAGAGTGCACGAGCAGTACTTC.

V usage is TRBV7-3 and J usage is TRBJ2-2, with 7 bases identical to TRBD2. Trimming removed 0 bases from V and 7 bases from J; junction bases left unmatched: 8. Germline V CDR1 and CDR2: SGHTA, FQGTGA. The CDR3 totals 16 residues. CDR3 sequence (DNA): TGTGCCAGCAGCTTAACGGTGGGAGGGCCTTTCGGGGAGCTGTTTTTT. It codes for CASSLTVGGPFGELFF.

At least ten counts were recorded for this clonotype. The chain combines TRBV12-3 or TRBV12-4 with TRBJ2-2, with D perhaps assigned TRBD1 or TRBD2 (6 bases each). The CDR3 length is 15 residues. V was shortened by 3 bases and J by 0 bases, with 8 bases between the two germline ends. CDR3 in DNA: TGTGCCAGCAGTTTTGGGGGGCCGAACACCGGGGAGCTGTTTTTT. Its translation is CASSFGGPNTGELFF.

This clonotype has a handful of counts. CDR3 DNA: TGTGCCAGCAGCTTAACAGGGGGAGGAACCACTGAAGCTTTCTTT. It codes for CASSLTGGGTTEAFF. The chain is built from TRBV11-3 and TRBJ1-1; 8 nucleotides agree with TRBD1. Germline CDR1 reads SGHNT; CDR2 reads YENEEA. The CDR3 spans 15 residues. Trimming at V came to 2 bases and at J to 4 bases, leaving 6 bases not matched to a gene.

This clonotype was found many times. The chain carries TRBV12-3 or TRBV12-4 and TRBJ1-1; D may be TRBD1 (5 bases). Trimming took off 3 bases at V and 8 bases at J, with 19 bases between the two ends. The CDR3 runs 15 residues. The CDR3 DNA is TGTGCCAGCAGTTTTAGTAGGGGCTCTTACGTCGAAGCTTTCTTT. Its translation: CASSFSRGSYVEAFF.

In its sample, this clonotype was seen a few times. The chain joins TRBV15 to TRBJ1-2; D is uncertain. CDR1 and CDR2 (germline): LNHNV, YYDKDF (reference sequence). The V end lost 0 bases, the J end lost 4 bases, and 15 bases lay between the germline ends. The CDR3 runs to 16 residues. The CDR3 sequence: CATSRDLRGSGYGYTF. The CDR3 DNA reads as TGTGCCACCAGCAGAGATCTCCGGGGATCGGGCTATGGCTACACCTTC.

The V gene is TRBV29-1, the J gene TRBJ2-5; TRBD2 matches 12 bases. The CDR3 is 14 residues long. CDR1 is SQVTM and CDR2 is ANQGSEA in the germline V gene. V lost 5 bases to trimming and J lost 4 bases; unmatched junction nucleotides: 5. The CDR3 nucleotides read TGCAGCGTTCCCCTAGCGGGGGGGGGAGAGACCCAGTACTTC. Translated: CSVPLAGGGETQYF. Looking up the rest from reference TRBV29-1 and TRBJ2-5 gives the full variable domain: SAVISQKPSRDICQRGTSLTIQCQVDSQVTMMFWYRQQPGQSLTLIATANQGSEATYESGFVIDKFPISRPNLTFSTLTVSNMSPEDSSIYLCSVPLAGGGETQYFGPGTRLLVL.

This chain joins TRBV19 and TRBJ1-2, with unresolved D. The CDR3 length is 12 residues. Germline CDR1 LNHDA, CDR2 SQIVND (reference sequence). Trimming took off 9 bases at V and 0 bases at J, with 8 bases between the two ends. CDR3 sequence: CASLAPNYGYTF. DNA of the CDR3: TGTGCCAGCTTGGCGCCTAACTATGGCTACACCTTC.

J is TRBJ1-5 and V is TRBV28; no reliable D call. V was clipped by 10 bases and J by 1 base, with 8 bases between them. The CDR3 covers 12 residues. Looked up from germline, CDR1 is MDHEN and CDR2 is SYDVKM. This CDR3 reads CATQQSNQPQHF. The CDR3 nucleotides are TGTGCCACGCAACAGAGCAATCAGCCCCAGCATTTT.